The next 32 T cell receptor beta chains were all read from a single sample in a study of T-cell memory formation after mild COVID-19. Each CDR3 protein gets one entry after TCRdb re-called the 5' RACE reads with MiXCR. This table has more than 100,000 distinct CDR3 sequences, about a sixth appearing once. The sample consisted of PBMCs or a T cell subset sorted from them (not recorded which). The receptors here all came from a man between 18 and 35 years old who had mild COVID-19 (a few samples of this study predate the infection). Cell type and time point are not known.

The J gene is TRBJ2-1, the V gene TRBV7-2; D remains unclear. Trimming stripped 3 bases from V and 10 bases from J, with 16 bases between. Germline loops: CDR1 SGHTA, CDR2 FQGNSA. The CDR3 is 14 amino acids. The CDR3, as DNA: TGTGCCAGCAGCTTCTTCGCCTTTTCTGGGGAGCAGTTCTTC. This codes for CASSFFAFSGEQFF.

This clonotype was counted a few times. The chain carries TRBV7-3 and TRBJ2-1, with D possibly called TRBD1 or TRBD2 (6 bases each). V was trimmed by 0 bases and J by 7 bases, leaving 13 bases between them. This CDR3 has 15 amino acids. Germline CDR1 is SGHTA and CDR2 is FQGTGA. CDR3 sequence reads: CASSLTGGTWNEQFF. The CDR3 DNA reads as TGTGCCAGCAGCTTAACGGGGGGCACTTGGAATGAGCAGTTCTTC.

This clonotype was seen at least ten times. The chain carries TRBV4-1 and TRBJ2-5, with D perhaps being TRBD1 or TRBD2 (6 bases each). Trimming shortened V by 2 bases and J by 0 bases, and 22 bases separated the two germline ends. The germline CDR1 and CDR2 sequences are MGHRA and YSYEKL. The CDR3 runs to 19 residues. The CDR3 reads CASSQSIGSPGGYQETQYF. CDR3 nucleotide sequence: TGCGCCAGCAGCCAATCAATAGGAAGTCCCGGGGGCTACCAAGAGACCCAGTACTTC.

This chain joins TRBV2 and TRBJ2-2, with no clear D. Deletions cut 4 bases from V and 2 bases from J, with 8 bases between. The CDR3 length is 14 residues. CDR1 SNHLY and CDR2 FYNNEI come from the germline V gene. The DNA of the CDR3 is TGTGCCAGCAGTGGACTGGTTAACACCGGGGAGCTGTTTTTT. Protein: CASSGLVNTGELFF. Full variable domain (rest looked up from reference TRBV2 and TRBJ2-2): EPEVTQTPSHQVTQMGQEVILRCVPISNHLYFYWYRQILGQKVEFLVSFYNNEISEKSEIFDDQFSVERPDGSNFTLKIRSTKLEDSAMYFCASSGLVNTGELFFGEGSRLTVL.

This clonotype has a count of ten or more. The V and J genes are TRBV11-2 and TRBJ2-5; 7 nucleotides line up with TRBD1. This CDR3 comprises 14 residues. In germline, CDR1 is SGHAT, CDR2 FQNNGV. The J segment lost 2 bases and the V segment lost 3 bases, leaving 3 bases of the junction unmatched. This CDR3 is CASSFRDRQETQYF. In DNA, the CDR3 is TGTGCCAGCAGCTTCCGGGACAGACAAGAGACCCAGTACTTC. Looking up the rest from reference TRBV11-2 and TRBJ2-5 gives the full variable domain: EAGVAQSPRYKIIEKRQSVAFWCNPISGHATLYWYQQILGQGPKLLIQFQNNGVVDDSQLPKDRFSAERLKGVDSTLKIQPAKLEDSAVYLCASSFRDRQETQYFGPGTRLLVL.

Details on this clonotype: An end of the junction does not agree with germline; a read error may underlie this. The rearrangement uses TRBV11-2 and TRBJ2-5, with D tentatively TRBD1 (5 bases). CDR1 and CDR2 from the germline V gene are SGHAT and FQNNGV. The CDR3 is 13 residues long. CDR3 amino acids: CASSIDRQETQYF. CDR3 nucleotide sequence: TGTGCCAGCAGCATAGACAGACAAGAGACCCAGTACTTC. Combining the CDR3 with reference TRBV11-2 and TRBJ2-5 gives the whole variable domain EAGVAQSPRYKIIEKRQSVAFWCNPISGHATLYWYQQILGQGPKLLIQFQNNGVVDDSQLPKDRFSAERLKGVDSTLKIQPAKLEDSAVYLCASSIDRQETQYFGPGTRLLVL.

This clonotype has just a few counts. This chain joins TRBV30 and TRBJ2-2; D is unclear. CDR1 is GTSNPN, CDR2 SVGIG, per germline (reference sequence). CDR3 size: 15 residues. The V and J ends lost 5 bases and 0 bases respectively, with 13 bases between them. The DNA for the CDR3 is TGTGCCTGGTGCCCGGGCAGGACGAACACCGGGGAGCTGTTTTTT. This gives the protein CAWCPGRTNTGELFF.

There are a few counts of this clonotype. V is TRBV12-3 or TRBV12-4 and J is TRBJ1-1; 11 nucleotides match TRBD1. The CDR3 length is 17 residues. With V trimmed by 3 bases and J by 3 bases, 9 bases remained unmatched. CDR3 coding DNA: TGTGCCAGCAGTTTCGGACAGGGGGCTGTTCTGGACACTGAAGCTTTCTTT. Residues: CASSFGQGAVLDTEAFF.

The J gene is TRBJ2-1, the V gene TRBV6-5; 12 bases agree with TRBD2. The CDR3 spans 16 residues. CDR1 MNHEY and CDR2 SVGAGI come from the germline V gene. The J segment lost 4 bases and the V segment lost 6 bases, leaving 7 bases of the junction unmatched. DNA of the CDR3: TGTGCCAGCAGATTTACTAGCGGGGGGTTTTACAATGAGCAGTTCTTC. This gives the protein CASRFTSGGFYNEQFF.

The sample holds many counts of this clonotype. The V and J genes are TRBV12-3 or TRBV12-4 and TRBJ2-1; 12 bases map to TRBD2. V shed 1 base and J 7 bases; nucleotides not matched to a gene: 2. CDR3 length equals 15 residues. The CDR3 sequence: CASSLGLAGANEQFF. The DNA of the CDR3 is TGTGCCAGCAGTTTAGGACTAGCGGGGGCTAATGAGCAGTTCTTC.

There are a few counts of this clonotype. CDR3 protein: CASSFAAYQHF. CDR3 DNA: TGTGCCAGCAGCTTTGCGGCTTACCAGCATTTT. The rearrangement links TRBV7-2 to TRBJ2-3; D is uncertain. The end of the DNA is better explained by TRBJ1-5, so the J call may be wrong. The CDR3 length is 11 residues. Looked up from germline, CDR1 is SGHTA and CDR2 is FQGNSA.

The chain combines TRBV7-9 with TRBJ1-1; 8 nucleotides agree with TRBD1. Germline V CDR1 and CDR2: SEHNR, FQNEAQ (reference sequence). V was clipped by 6 bases and J by 0 bases; unmatched bases: 3. The CDR3 contains 14 residues. The CDR3 DNA is TGTGCCAGCAGAGAGACAGGGGTGAACACTGAAGCTTTCTTT. This gives the protein CASRETGVNTEAFF.

This clonotype turned up a few times. The CDR3 spells CAISPGTGGVEQYF. DNA of the CDR3: TGTGCCATCAGCCCTGGGACAGGGGGGGTCGAGCAGTACTTC. V is TRBV10-3 and J is TRBJ2-7; 11 nucleotides match TRBD1. CDR1 is ENHRY, CDR2 SYGVKD, per germline. The trim removed 6 bases at V and 6 bases at J, leaving 7 bases unmatched. The CDR3 has 14 residues.

J is TRBJ1-1 and V is TRBV7-2, with D unresolved. V was shortened by 5 bases and J by 11 bases, with 21 bases between the two germline ends. The CDR3 consists of 14 residues. The germline V gene encodes CDR1 SGHTA and CDR2 FQGNSA. This chain's CDR3 is CASSNSLPGTTAFF. The CDR3 DNA follows: TGTGCCAGCAGCAATTCCCTGCCTGGTACGACGGCTTTCTTT.

The chain employs TRBV5-1 and TRBJ2-3; 10 bases line up with TRBD1. Germline-derived CDR1 and CDR2 are SGHRS and YFSETQ. There are 15 residues in the CDR3. V shed 3 bases, J shed 0 bases, and the junction held 1 base outside the gene matches. The CDR3 is CASSWGQGSTDTQYF. The CDR3 DNA sequence: TGCGCCAGCAGCTGGGGACAGGGGAGCACAGATACGCAGTATTTT.

This clonotype turned up a few times. This sequence joins TRBV12-3 or TRBV12-4 and TRBJ2-4; D gene unclear. Deletions cut 6 bases from V and 9 bases from J, with 12 bases between. The CDR3 is 12 residues long. The CDR3 coding sequence is TGTGCCAGCAGGACGTCCGACGGCATTCAGTACTTC. Its protein is CASRTSDGIQYF.

This clonotype was observed many times. This rearrangement joins TRBV18 to TRBJ2-7; D is tentatively TRBD1 or TRBD2 (5 bases each). The germline CDR1 and CDR2 sequences are KGHSH and LQKENI. V lost 6 bases and J lost 0, with 30 bases in between. This CDR3 has 20 residues. The CDR3 region is CASSTTGTAPSNQSSYEQYV. The DNA of the CDR3 is TGTGCCAGCTCGACTACCGGGACGGCCCCATCTAACCAGAGCTCCTACGAGCAGTACGTC.

The chain carries TRBV7-9 and TRBJ1-2; D ambiguous. V lost 5 bases, J lost 4 bases, and 17 bases lay in between. The CDR3 has 15 amino acids. Looked up from germline, CDR1 is SEHNR and CDR2 is FQNEAQ (reference sequence). The CDR3 bases are TGTGCCAGCAGCGGCCGGGCCTACACCTCCTATGGCTACACCTTC. Protein: CASSGRAYTSYGYTF.

The chain links TRBV5-1 to TRBJ1-1; D not resolved. The ends were cut back, 1 base at V and 0 bases at J, with 7 bases in the middle. Germline values: CDR1 SGHRS, CDR2 YFSETQ. This CDR3 has 14 residues. CDR3 nucleotides: TGCGCCAGCAGCTTGCTCCCAATGAACACTGAAGCTTTCTTT. It encodes CASSLLPMNTEAFF. Full variable domain (rest looked up from reference TRBV5-1 and TRBJ1-1): KAGVTQTPRYLIKTRGQQVTLSCSPISGHRSVSWYQQTPGQGLQFLFEYFSETQRNKGNFPGRFSGRQFSNSRSEMNVSTLELGDSALYLCASSLLPMNTEAFFGQGTRLTVV.

This clonotype was seen a handful of times. The chain links TRBV7-9 to TRBJ2-1; tentatively, D is TRBD1 (6 bases). This CDR3 is 15 amino acids long. In germline, CDR1 is SEHNR, CDR2 FQNEAQ (reference sequence). The V gene lost 6 bases and the J gene lost 0 bases, with 12 bases spanning the gap. CDR3 sequence reads: CASREGGSSYNEQFF. The DNA of the CDR3 is TGTGCCAGCAGGGAAGGGGGAAGCTCCTACAATGAGCAGTTCTTC.

This clonotype has just a few counts. The chain joins TRBV27 to TRBJ2-3, with D unclear. The ends were cut back, 8 bases at V and 6 bases at J, with 9 bases in the middle. The CDR3 has 11 amino acids. Germline lookup yields CDR1 MNHEY and CDR2 SMNVEV (reference sequence). CDR3 sequence: CASRLGDTQYF. The CDR3 DNA sequence: TGTGCCAGCCGATTGGGGGATACGCAGTATTTT.

This clonotype was seen more than once but under ten times. The chain recombines TRBV5-1 with TRBJ2-3, with 7 bases identical to TRBD2. This CDR3 comprises 17 residues. Germline CDR1 reads SGHRS; CDR2 reads YFSETQ. V gave up 0 bases and J gave up 4 bases; unmatched junction bases: 11. The DNA for the CDR3 is TGCGCCAGCAGCTTGGTGAAGACTAGCCCCGGCTCAGATACGCAGTATTTT. Translation gives CASSLVKTSPGSDTQYF. Together with reference TRBV5-1 and TRBJ2-3, the CDR3 gives the full variable domain: KAGVTQTPRYLIKTRGQQVTLSCSPISGHRSVSWYQQTPGQGLQFLFEYFSETQRNKGNFPGRFSGRQFSNSRSEMNVSTLELGDSALYLCASSLVKTSPGSDTQYFGPGTRLTVL.

This sequence joins TRBV18 and TRBJ2-3, with no clear D. Trimming removed 1 base at V and 4 bases at J, with 6 bases between. CDR3 length equals 13 residues. Germline V CDR1 and CDR2: KGHSH, LQKENI. The CDR3 DNA sequence: TGTGCCAGCTCACCACTCCAGGCAGATACGCAGTATTTT. Translating it yields CASSPLQADTQYF. Together with reference TRBV18 and TRBJ2-3, the CDR3 gives the full variable domain: NAGVMQNPRHLVRRRGQEARLRCSPMKGHSHVYWYRQLPEEGLKFMVYLQKENIIDESGMPKERFSAEFPKEGPSILRIQQVVRGDSAAYFCASSPLQADTQYFGPGTRLTVL.

This clonotype was recorded a few times. The chain is built from TRBV5-1 and TRBJ2-3; D is tentatively TRBD1 or TRBD2 (5 bases each). V lost 3 bases and J 6 bases, leaving 17 bases between the germline ends. The germline V gene has CDR1 SGHRS and CDR2 YFSETQ. The CDR3 extends over 15 amino acids. CDR3 coding DNA: TGCGCCAGCAGCTCGAACCCACTAGGGGCGGATACGCAGTATTTT. Encoded protein: CASSSNPLGADTQYF.

The J gene is TRBJ2-4, the V gene TRBV28; tentatively, D is TRBD2 (6 bases). V dropped 8 bases and J dropped 8 bases, with 13 bases sitting between them. This CDR3 is built from 12 residues. Per the germline V gene, CDR1 is MDHEN and CDR2 is SYDVKM. The CDR3 bases are TGTGCCAGCGGGGGGAGGATTCACATTCAGTACTTC. This gives the protein CASGGRIHIQYF.

This clonotype came up a few times. The J gene is TRBJ2-7, the V gene TRBV18, with 7 bases identical to TRBD1. The J segment lost 4 bases and the V segment lost 2 bases, leaving 5 bases of the junction unmatched. Germline loops: CDR1 KGHSH, CDR2 LQKENI. The CDR3 is 14 amino acids. The CDR3 DNA is TGTGCCAGCTCACCAGGGACAGTGAATTACGAGCAGTACGTC. Amino acids: CASSPGTVNYEQYV.

The gene calls are TRBV2 and TRBJ1-2; maybe TRBD1 (5 bases). Trimming stripped 3 bases from V and 4 bases from J, with 18 bases between. The CDR3 runs to 16 residues. Per the germline V gene, CDR1 is SNHLY and CDR2 is FYNNEI. The CDR3 DNA sequence: TGTGCCAGCAGTGAGAGGGGTTCGGCCTTAAGCTATGGCTACACCTTC. Translation: CASSERGSALSYGYTF.

There are a few counts of this clonotype. The J gene is TRBJ2-5, the V gene TRBV30; D not resolved. The CDR3 loop spans 10 amino acids. V lost 2 bases, J lost 5 bases, and 3 bases lay in between. Germline CDR1 is GTSNPN and CDR2 is SVGIG (reference sequence). The CDR3 coding sequence is TGTGCCTGGAGTCGGGAGACCCAGTACTTC. Its protein is CAWSRETQYF.

Ten or more counts support this clonotype. This chain uses TRBV4-2 with TRBJ2-3, with no clear D. V gave up 2 bases and J gave up 6 bases, with 6 bases separating them. The V gene's germline CDR1 is LGHNA and CDR2 YNFKEQ. This CDR3 has 12 amino acids. The CDR3: CASSQPADTQYF. The CDR3, as DNA: TGTGCCAGCAGCCAACCCGCGGATACGCAGTATTTT.

V gene TRBV2 combines with J gene TRBJ2-3; D is ambiguous. The CDR3 is made up of 11 amino acids. Per germline, CDR1 SNHLY and CDR2 FYNNEI. V was cut by 7 bases and J by 6 bases, with 8 bases left in between. CDR3 bases: TGTGCCAGCAACTTGGGGGATACGCAGTATTTT. Translating gives CASNLGDTQYF.

The chain recombines TRBV7-2 with TRBJ2-7; no firm D call. CDR1 is SGHTA and CDR2 is FQGNSA in the germline V gene. This CDR3 spans 14 amino acids. V was shortened by 5 bases and J by 1 base, with 12 bases between the two germline ends. The CDR3 DNA reads as TGTGCCAGCAGCCCCCAGGACGGTTCCTACGAGCAGTACTTC. Translation gives CASSPQDGSYEQYF.

V gene TRBV20-1 combines with J gene TRBJ1-4; D perhaps matches TRBD1 (5 bases). The CDR3 sequence is 14 residues long. V was trimmed by 5 bases and J by 10 bases, leaving 20 bases between them. Germline CDR1 reads DFQATT; CDR2 reads SNEGSKA (reference sequence). CDR3 protein: CSADPGLEDGKLFF. In DNA, the CDR3 is TGCAGTGCTGACCCGGGACTCGAGGACGGAAAACTGTTTTTT.